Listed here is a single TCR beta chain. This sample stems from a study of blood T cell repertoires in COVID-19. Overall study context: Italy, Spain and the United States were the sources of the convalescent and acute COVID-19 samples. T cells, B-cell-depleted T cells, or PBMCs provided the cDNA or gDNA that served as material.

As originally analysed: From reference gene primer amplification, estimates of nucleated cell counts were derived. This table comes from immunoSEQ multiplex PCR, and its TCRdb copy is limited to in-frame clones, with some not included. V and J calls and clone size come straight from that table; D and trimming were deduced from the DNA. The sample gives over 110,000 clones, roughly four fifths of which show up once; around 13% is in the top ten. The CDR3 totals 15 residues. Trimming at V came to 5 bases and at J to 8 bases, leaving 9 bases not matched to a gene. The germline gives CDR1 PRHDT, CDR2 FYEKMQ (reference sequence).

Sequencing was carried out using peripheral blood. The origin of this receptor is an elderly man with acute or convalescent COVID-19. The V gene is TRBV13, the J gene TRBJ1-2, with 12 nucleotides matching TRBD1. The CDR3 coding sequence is TGTGCCAGCAGCCAAAGGGGACAGGGGGCATTAGGCTACACCTTC. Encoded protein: CASSQRGQGALGYTF.